The entry below gives a single T cell receptor (beta chain) sequence along with its context. CDR1 and CDR2 from the germline V gene are SGHTA and FQGNSA. The CDR3 extends over 15 amino acids. V gave up 4 bases and J gave up 5 bases; unmatched junction bases: 7. This sample was included in a study of blood T cell repertoires in COVID-19. As handled by the study authors: For nucleated cells, counts were estimated from reference gene primer amplification. The table came from immunoSEQ multiplex PCR; TCRdb's copy has only in-frame clones and leaves some out. V and J calls and clone size are those listed in that table; D and trimming were worked out from the DNA. Of some 150,000 clones listed, approximately 87% are singletons.

The sequence came from a woman aged 50 to 60 who had recovered from COVID-19. The chain recombines TRBV7-2 with TRBJ2-5; 10 positions agree with TRBD2. Sequencing was performed on PBMCs or T cells enriched from blood (not recorded which). The CDR3 protein is CASSSSGRARETQYF. The DNA of the CDR3 is TGTGCCAGCAGCTCAAGCGGGAGGGCCCGGGAGACCCAGTACTTC.